The rows below give T cell receptor beta chains drawn from one sample of a study of response to subunit inactivated influenza vaccine. TCRdb fed the RT-PCR reads into MiXCR, producing one record per CDR3 protein. The table shows hundreds of thousands of distinct CDR3 sequences, with approximately 7.1% occurring only once. The input for sequencing was PBMCs from blood, taken around 25 months after vaccination. The receptor set was obtained from a man aged 50-75 years who received an inactivated influenza vaccine. The CDR3 runs from the conserved cysteine through the conserved F or W. Each record gives: J gene, D gene, V gene, clone size, CDR3 DNA, CDR3 protein. D genes are given only for firm matches. A clone size is listed for some rows: how often the clone was seen (once, few, many), or a class if it is expanded.

TRBJ2-1 . TRBV20-1 . TGCAGTGCTAGGGGGGAAAGCTCCTACAATGAGCAGTTCTTC CSARGESSYNEQFF
TRBJ2-7 . TRBV10-1 . TGCGCCAGCAGTGATTTCGGGACAAGTCTCTACGAGCAGTACTTC CASSDFGTSLYEQYF
TRBJ1-5 . TRBV20-1 few TGCAGTGCTAGAGATTCCGGCGGAAGCAATCAGCCCCAGCATTTT CSARDSGGSNQPQHF
TRBJ2-7 . TRBV6-5 few TGTGCCAGCAGTTACTCGATTGGTAGCTACTACGAGCAGTACTTC CASSYSIGSYYEQYF
TRBJ2-1 . TRBV6-4 . TGTGCCACCAAGACTTACAATGAGCAGTTCTTC CATKTYNEQFF
TRBJ2-6 TRBD1 TRBV6-5 few TGTGCCAGCAGTTACGACAGGGTTGCTGGGGCCAACGTCCTGACTTTC CASSYDRVAGANVLTF
TRBJ2-5 . TRBV7-2 many TGTGCCAGCAGCTTCACAGTGTCGGAGACCCAGTACTTC CASSFTVSETQYF
TRBJ2-5 . TRBV11-2 many TGTGCCAGCAGCACCGTGGACTACTCGGAGACCCAGTACTTC CASSTVDYSETQYF
TRBJ1-4 TRBD1 TRBV5-8 many TGTGCCAGCACCCAGGGACAGGCGGATGAAAAACTGTTTTTT CASTQGQADEKLFF
TRBJ1-1 . TRBV6-1 few TGTGCCAGCATCAACGGGGGCAGGGCCACTGAAGCTTTCTTT CASINGGRATEAFF
TRBJ1-6 TRBD1 TRBV2 many TGTGCCAGCAGTGCGTTGACAGGGAATTCACCCCTCCACTTT CASSALTGNSPLHF
TRBJ2-7 TRBD1 TRBV29-1 many TGCAGCGTACTCCGACAGGGGCTGATCTACGAGCAGTACTTC CSVLRQGLIYEQYF
TRBJ1-1 TRBD1 TRBV29-1 many TGCAGCGTTGGCGACAGGGGGGGAGTCACTGAAGCTTTCTTT CSVGDRGGVTEAFF
TRBJ2-7 . TRBV28 many TGTGCCAGCAGCCATACCGGGACCCCGGCCTACTTC CASSHTGTPAYF
TRBJ2-7 . TRBV6-1 few TGTGCCAGCAGACCCCCCCAGACACACTCCTACGAGCAGTACTTC CASRPPQTHSYEQYF
TRBJ2-2 TRBD2 TRBV7-2 . TGTGCCAGCAGCTACCCGGGACTAGCTCCCGGGGAGCTGTTTTTT CASSYPGLAPGELFF
TRBJ1-5 . TRBV2 . TGTGCCACCAGCTCCGGACATCAGAGCAATCAGCCCCAGCATTTT CATSSGHQSNQPQHF
TRBJ2-3 TRBD2 TRBV20-1 few TGCAGTGCCCACACGGGGGGGGCCACAGATACGCAGTATTTT CSAHTGGATDTQYF
TRBJ1-4 TRBD1 TRBV9 . TGTGCCAGCAGCGCCACAGGGGTGAGGAGTGAAAAACTGTTTTTT CASSATGVRSEKLFF
TRBJ2-3 TRBD2 TRBV20-1 many TGCAGTGCTAGAGGCACTAGCGTCACAGATACGCAGTATTTT CSARGTSVTDTQYF
TRBJ2-5 . TRBV5-5 few TGTGCCAGCAGCTTGGGATTTGGATTCCAAGAGACCCAGTACTTC CASSLGFGFQETQYF
TRBJ1-5 TRBD1 TRBV6-2/TRBV6-3 few TGTGCCAGCAGTCGCCCTCTAACATTGTGGGGACAGGGTAAGCGGGGCAATCAGCCCCAGCATTTT CASSRPLTLWGQGKRGNQPQHF
TRBJ2-7 TRBD1 TRBV15 few TGTGCCACCAGCTCAGGGACAGGGGACTACGAGCAGTACTTC CATSSGTGDYEQYF
TRBJ1-1 TRBD1 TRBV7-3 . TGTGCCAGCAGCAGTGACAGGGGGGACACTGAAGCTTTCTTT CASSSDRGDTEAFF
TRBJ2-4 TRBD2 TRBV6-1 few TGTGCCAGCGGGACTAGCGGGAGGGTGAACATTCAGTACTTC CASGTSGRVNIQYF
TRBJ1-4 . TRBV12-3/TRBV12-4 . TGTGCCAGCAAAGTGGTTGGTGAACTGTTTTTT CASKVVGELFF
TRBJ2-6 TRBD1 TRBV11-1 . TGTGCCAGCAGCGACACCGGATCATGGGACAGGGGGTCTGGGGCCAACGTCCTGACTTTC CASSDTGSWDRGSGANVLTF
TRBJ2-7 . TRBV18 . TGTGCCAGCTCACCACTTGGAACAACCGAGCAGTACTTC CASSPLGTTEQYF
TRBJ2-4 . TRBV12-3/TRBV12-4 few TGTGCCAGCAGTTCCCTTGGAGTAGCCAAAAACATTCAGTACTTC CASSSLGVAKNIQYF
TRBJ2-5 TRBD2 TRBV5-1 many TGCGCCAGCAGCTGGACTAGAGCTGAAGAGACCCAGTACTTC CASSWTRAEETQYF
TRBJ1-2 . TRBV20-1 many TGCAGTGCTAGACTACCCGGGGGCTACACCTTC CSARLPGGYTF
TRBJ1-4 . TRBV18 many TGTGCCAGCTCACCATTGTATAATGAAAAACTGTTTTTT CASSPLYNEKLFF
TRBJ2-1 TRBD2 TRBV29-1 many TGCAGCGTTGAAGATCTTCAGGGGTTGACTAGCGGGGGACTTTACAATGAGCAGTTCTTC CSVEDLQGLTSGGLYNEQFF
TRBJ2-1 TRBD1 TRBV28 . TGTGCCAGCAGTTACGCGTCCGCCGGGACAGGAGAATACAATGAGCAGTTCTTC CASSYASAGTGEYNEQFF
TRBJ1-2 TRBD1 TRBV5-1 many TGCGCCAGCAGCCCTGGGACAGGTGGCTACACCTTC CASSPGTGGYTF
TRBJ1-3 . TRBV4-3 . TGCGCCAGCAGCCAAGGCTTTGGGGGCTCTGGAAACACCATATATTTT CASSQGFGGSGNTIYF
TRBJ2-7 . TRBV12-3/TRBV12-4 many TGTGCCAGCAGTCCCAAGGGGGACTACGAGCAGTACTTC CASSPKGDYEQYF
TRBJ1-6 TRBD1 TRBV7-2 few TGTGCCAGCAGCCTACAGGGGGCTGGTTCACCCCTCCACTTT CASSLQGAGSPLHF
TRBJ2-2 . TRBV18 few TGTGCCAGCTCACGCCAAAACAGGGCGAGCGGGGAGCTGTTTTTT CASSRQNRASGELFF
TRBJ2-1 TRBD2 TRBV3-1 many TGTGCCAGCAGCCCAGGGACTAGGGGTGAGCAGTTCTTC CASSPGTRGEQFF
TRBJ2-7 TRBD1 TRBV6-6 few TGTGCCAGCGTGGGGACAGTTACCTACGAGCAGTACTTC CASVGTVTYEQYF
TRBJ2-7 TRBD1 TRBV5-1 many TGCGCCAGCAGCACGGGACAGGGGGCCTACGAGCAGTACTTC CASSTGQGAYEQYF
TRBJ2-7 TRBD1 TRBV15 . TGTGCCACCGCACAGGGGACCGACTACGAGCAGTACTTC CATAQGTDYEQYF
TRBJ2-2 . TRBV4-3 many TGCGCCAGCAGCAAGGAGTCGCGGGTTACCGGGGAGCTGTTTTTT CASSKESRVTGELFF
TRBJ2-1 . TRBV7-8 many TGTGCCAGTTCTTTATCCGGCAACATCTACAATGAGCAGTTCTTC CASSLSGNIYNEQFF
TRBJ1-6 TRBD1 TRBV13 . TGTGCCAGCAGCCAGGGGACAGGGAACGCTTCACCCCTCCACTTT CASSQGTGNASPLHF
TRBJ2-7 . TRBV12-3/TRBV12-4 . TGTGCCAGCAGTTCAGTCCGGGACCTACCCTACGAGCAGTACTTC CASSSVRDLPYEQYF
TRBJ1-1 . TRBV20-1 few TGCAGTGCTCCTCGAGGGAGCACTGAAGCTTTCTTT CSAPRGSTEAFF
TRBJ2-7 . TRBV20-1 few TGCAGTGCTAGAGATCCGAACGAAGGAGTCCCCTACGAGCAGTACTTC CSARDPNEGVPYEQYF
TRBJ2-2 TRBD1 TRBV19 . TGTGCCAGTAACCCGACAGGGGTCACCGGGGAGTTGTTTTTT CASNPTGVTGELFF